The 3 T cell receptor beta chains below were found in one sample sequenced in a study of Ad26.COV2.S vaccination and SARS-CoV-2 variants. The treatment here: around 19 received Ad26.COV2.S at low or high dose, single or two shots; 5 received placebo; per-sample allocation not given. The study sampled participants on day 63 after the first vaccine or placebo injection. Measured with immunoSEQ multiplex PCR; TCRdb has only the in-frame clones, and not every one. The sample holds around 300,000 clones, approximately 90% seen once. Sample: peripheral blood, taken in a trial of Ad26.COV2.S vaccine versus placebo. The receptors stem from a person aged 18-60 years who received the Ad26.COV2.S COVID-19 vaccine or a placebo.

The chain carries TRBV5-5 and TRBJ2-1; TRBD2 aligns across 11 bases. Germline trimming cut 1 base from V and 4 bases from J; bases unmatched to any gene: 7. There are 17 residues in the CDR3. In germline, CDR1 is SGHKS, CDR2 YYEKEE (reference sequence). In DNA, the CDR3 is TGTGCCAGCAGCTTGAGGTCCGGGACTAGCGGTTACAATGAGCAGTTCTTC. This encodes CASSLRSGTSGYNEQFF.

The gene calls are TRBV15 and TRBJ1-1, with D unclear. This CDR3 has 14 residues. Deletions cut 0 bases from V and 1 base from J, with 6 bases between. Germline CDR1 LNHNV, CDR2 YYDKDF (reference sequence). The DNA of the CDR3 is TGTGCCACCAGCAGAGATTTTGGGAACACTGAAGCTTTCTTT. Its protein product is CATSRDFGNTEAFF.

The rearrangement joins TRBV4-1 to TRBJ2-4, with a weak D call TRBD1 (6 bases). Germline-derived CDR1 and CDR2 are MGHRA and YSYEKL. Trimming stripped 4 bases from V and 2 bases from J, with 18 bases between. This CDR3 comprises 17 residues. The DNA for the CDR3 is TGCGCCAGCAGCCGGGAGACAGGCACTAACACCAAAAACATTCAGTACTTC. It translates to CASSRETGTNTKNIQYF.